This TCR beta chain was retrieved from a study of control samples from healthy donors and cancer patients (dated by TCRdb to 2018 to 2020). There are 16 amino acids in the CDR3, from cysteine to phenylalanine inclusive. CDR3 DNA is the only sequence kept; it has 48 bases, read in frame from the first base. Unmatched junction bases come to 8, with V trimmed by 0 bases and J by 7 bases. The germline V gene provides CDR1 SGHTA and CDR2 FQGTGA. Note on this clone: What this receptor recognizes is not known. No base qualities exist here, and no much larger clone lies one base off it.

Library prep was done by the immunoSEQ multiplex PCR assay. TCRdb mirrors the immuneACCESS table, restricted to in-frame sequences. Some clones are absent from its copies; in checked studies, under half trace to an unresolved V gene, and the reason for the others is unknown. This sample has 150,000 to 200,000 clones in its table, and 91% of those were observed once. The top ten clonotypes cover over 1.2% of the sample. This TCR came from a woman aged 25 to 39 in good health. The chain couples TRBV7-3 to TRBJ2-2, and TRBD2 matches 7 of the central bases. The sequenced sample was blood. The sequenced DNA: TGTGCCAGCAGCTTAACGGGAGGGAGTGCGGGCGGGGAGCTGTTTTTT. It is translated as CASSLTGGSAGGELFF.